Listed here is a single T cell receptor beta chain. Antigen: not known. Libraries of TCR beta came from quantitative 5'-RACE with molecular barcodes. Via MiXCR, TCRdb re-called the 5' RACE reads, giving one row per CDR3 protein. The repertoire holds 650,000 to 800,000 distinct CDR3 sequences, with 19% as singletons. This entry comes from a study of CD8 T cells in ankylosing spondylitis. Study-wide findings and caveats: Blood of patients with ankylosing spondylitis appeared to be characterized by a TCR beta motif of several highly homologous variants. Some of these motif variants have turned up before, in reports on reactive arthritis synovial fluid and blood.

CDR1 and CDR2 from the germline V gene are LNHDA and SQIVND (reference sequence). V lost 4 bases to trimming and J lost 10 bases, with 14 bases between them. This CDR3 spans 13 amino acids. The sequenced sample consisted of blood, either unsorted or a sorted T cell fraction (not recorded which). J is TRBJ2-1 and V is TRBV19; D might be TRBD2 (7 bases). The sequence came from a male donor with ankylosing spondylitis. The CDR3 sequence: CASSREGTREQFF. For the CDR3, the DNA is TGTGCCAGTAGTAGGGAGGGGACACGGGAGCAGTTCTTC. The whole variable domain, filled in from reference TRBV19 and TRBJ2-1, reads DGGITQSPKYLFRKEGQNVTLSCEQNLNHDAMYWYRQDPGQGLRLIYYSQIVNDFQKGDIAEGYSVSREKKESFPLTVTSAQKNPTAFYLCASSREGTREQFFGPGTRLTVL.